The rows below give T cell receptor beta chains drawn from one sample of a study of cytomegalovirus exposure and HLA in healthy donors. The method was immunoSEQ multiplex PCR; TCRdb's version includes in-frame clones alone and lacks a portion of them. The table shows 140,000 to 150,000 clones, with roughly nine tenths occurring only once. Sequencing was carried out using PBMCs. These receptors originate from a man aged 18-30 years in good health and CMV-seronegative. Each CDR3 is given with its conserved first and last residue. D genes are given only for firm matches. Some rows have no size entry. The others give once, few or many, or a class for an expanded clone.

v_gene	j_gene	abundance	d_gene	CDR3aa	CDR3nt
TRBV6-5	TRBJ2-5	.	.	CASSLRAQETQYF	TGTGCCAGCAGTTTGCGAGCCCAAGAGACCCAGTACTTC
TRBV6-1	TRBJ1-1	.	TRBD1	CASGGQGNTEAFF	TGTGCCAGCGGGGGACAGGGGAATACTGAAGCTTTCTTT
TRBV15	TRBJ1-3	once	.	CATSRGGSGNTIYF	TGTGCCACCAGCAGAGGCGGTTCTGGAAACACCATATATTTT
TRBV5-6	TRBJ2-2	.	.	CASSYNRVDTGELFF	TGTGCCAGCAGCTACAACAGGGTAGACACCGGGGAGCTGTTTTTT
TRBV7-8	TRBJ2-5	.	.	CASRPSGTLETQYF	TGTGCCAGCAGGCCCTCGGGGACTTTAGAGACCCAGTACTTC
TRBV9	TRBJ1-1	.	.	CASSRGSLGNTEAFF	TGTGCCAGCAGCAGGGGGTCATTAGGGAACACTGAAGCTTTCTTT
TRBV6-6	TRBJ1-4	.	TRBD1	CASSYGDRGIEKLFF	TGTGCCAGCAGTTATGGAGACAGGGGGATTGAAAAACTGTTTTTT
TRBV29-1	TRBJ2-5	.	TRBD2	CSVDGLAGVGYQETQYF	TGCAGCGTTGATGGACTAGCGGGAGTCGGGTACCAAGAGACCCAGTACTTC
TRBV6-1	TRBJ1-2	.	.	CASRKDISTNYGYTF	TGTGCCAGCAGGAAAGACATATCCACTAACTATGGCTACACCTTC
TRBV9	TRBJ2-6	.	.	CASSPLKGVGANVLTF	TGTGCCAGCAGCCCCCTGAAAGGGGTGGGGGCCAACGTCCTGACTTTC
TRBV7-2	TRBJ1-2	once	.	CASSYLGQLYGYTF	TGTGCCAGCAGCTACCTCGGACAGCTCTATGGCTACACCTTC
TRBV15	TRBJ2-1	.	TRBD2	CATSTHSGGEINEQFF	TGTGCCACCAGCACCCATTCGGGGGGGGAGATCAATGAGCAGTTCTTC
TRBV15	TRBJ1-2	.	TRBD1	CATSLNRGGSYGYTF	TGTGCCACCAGCCTCAACAGGGGGGGGTCATATGGCTACACCTTC
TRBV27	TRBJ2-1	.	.	CASGTGRPLGNEQFF	TGTGCCAGCGGTACGGGGAGACCACTAGGCAATGAGCAGTTCTTC
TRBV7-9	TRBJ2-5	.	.	CASSLIVRGQETQYF	TGTGCCAGCAGCTTAATCGTCAGGGGCCAAGAGACCCAGTACTTC
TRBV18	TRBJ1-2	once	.	CASSPPGRGARYGYTF	TGTGCCAGCTCACCCCCCGGCCGGGGGGCAAGGTATGGCTACACCTTC
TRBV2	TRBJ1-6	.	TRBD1	CATFTGASYNSPLHF	TGTGCCACCTTTACAGGGGCATCCTATAATTCACCCCTCCACTTT
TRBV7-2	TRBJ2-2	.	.	CASSSRTEGTGELFF	TGTGCCAGCAGCTCCCGGACAGAGGGCACCGGGGAGCTGTTTTTT
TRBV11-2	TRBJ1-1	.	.	CASSSEGRRNTEAFF	TGTGCCAGCAGCTCAGAGGGGAGACGAAACACTGAAGCTTTCTTT
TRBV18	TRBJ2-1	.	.	CASSPRVTGTGREQFF	TGTGCCAGCTCACCACGAGTTACGGGGACTGGGCGAGAGCAGTTCTTC
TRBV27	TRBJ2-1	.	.	CASRPANSDEQFF	TGTGCCAGCAGACCTGCCAATAGCGATGAGCAGTTCTTC